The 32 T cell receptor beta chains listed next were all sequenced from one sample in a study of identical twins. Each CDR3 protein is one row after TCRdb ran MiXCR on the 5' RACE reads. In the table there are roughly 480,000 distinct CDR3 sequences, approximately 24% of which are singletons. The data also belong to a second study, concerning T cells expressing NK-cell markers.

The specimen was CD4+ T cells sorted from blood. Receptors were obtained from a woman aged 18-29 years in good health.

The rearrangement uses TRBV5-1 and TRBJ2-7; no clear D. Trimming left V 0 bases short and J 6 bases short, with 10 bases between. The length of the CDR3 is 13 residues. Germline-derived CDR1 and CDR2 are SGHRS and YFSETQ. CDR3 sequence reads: CASSLAQNREQYF. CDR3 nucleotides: TGCGCCAGCAGCTTGGCCCAGAACCGCGAGCAGTACTTC.

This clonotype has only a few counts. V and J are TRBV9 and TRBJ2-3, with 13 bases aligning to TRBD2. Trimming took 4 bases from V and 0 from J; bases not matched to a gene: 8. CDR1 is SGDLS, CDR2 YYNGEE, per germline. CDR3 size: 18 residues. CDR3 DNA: TGTGCCAGCAGCCACCGGGGACTAGCGGGGACTAGCACAGATACGCAGTATTTT. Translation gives CASSHRGLAGTSTDTQYF.

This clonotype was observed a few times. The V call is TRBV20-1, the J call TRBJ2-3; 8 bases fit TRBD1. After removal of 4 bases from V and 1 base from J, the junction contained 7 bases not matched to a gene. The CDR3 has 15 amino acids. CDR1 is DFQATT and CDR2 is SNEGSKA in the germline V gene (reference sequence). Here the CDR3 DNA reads TGCAGTGCTAACTGGCCGGGACAGGGCACAGATACGCAGTATTTT. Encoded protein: CSANWPGQGTDTQYF.

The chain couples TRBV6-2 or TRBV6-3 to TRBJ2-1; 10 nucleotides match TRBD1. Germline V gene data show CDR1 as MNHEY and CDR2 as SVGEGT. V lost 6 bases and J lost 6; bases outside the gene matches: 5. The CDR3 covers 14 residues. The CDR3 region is CASSRGQGGNEQFF. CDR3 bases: TGTGCCAGCAGCCGAGGACAGGGGGGCAATGAGCAGTTCTTC.

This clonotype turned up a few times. The CDR3 nucleotides are TGTGCCAGCACCTCGTGGAATCACTTGGAGACTGAAGCTTTCTTT. This codes for CASTSWNHLETEAFF. V and J are TRBV6-1 and TRBJ1-1; no clear D gene. V lost 7 bases, J lost 5 bases, and 20 bases lay in between. Germline V CDR1 and CDR2: MNHNS, SASEGT. CDR3 size: 15 residues.

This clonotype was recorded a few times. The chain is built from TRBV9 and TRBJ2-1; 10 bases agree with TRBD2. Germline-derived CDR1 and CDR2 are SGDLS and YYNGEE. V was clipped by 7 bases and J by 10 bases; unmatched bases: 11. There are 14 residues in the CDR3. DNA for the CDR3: TGTGCCAGCGGTGAGCGGGGGGGCCAGGTCGAGCAGTTCTTC. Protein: CASGERGGQVEQFF.

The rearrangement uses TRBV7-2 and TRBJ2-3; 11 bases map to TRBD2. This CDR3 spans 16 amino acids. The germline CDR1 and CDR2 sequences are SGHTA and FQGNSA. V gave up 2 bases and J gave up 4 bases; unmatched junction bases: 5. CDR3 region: CASSLYSGGAADTQYF. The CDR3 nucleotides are TGTGCCAGCAGCTTATATAGCGGGGGGGCAGCAGATACGCAGTATTTT.

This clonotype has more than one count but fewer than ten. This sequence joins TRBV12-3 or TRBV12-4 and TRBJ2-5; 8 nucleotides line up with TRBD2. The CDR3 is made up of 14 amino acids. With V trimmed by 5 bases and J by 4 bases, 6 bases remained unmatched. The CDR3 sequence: CASSAGLDGETQYF. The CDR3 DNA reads TGTGCCAGCAGTGCGGGACTAGATGGAGAGACCCAGTACTTC.

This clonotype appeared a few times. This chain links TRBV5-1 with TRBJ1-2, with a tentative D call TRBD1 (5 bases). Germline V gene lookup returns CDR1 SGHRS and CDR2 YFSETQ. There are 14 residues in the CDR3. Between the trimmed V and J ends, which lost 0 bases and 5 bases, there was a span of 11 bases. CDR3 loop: CASSLDGGRYGYTF. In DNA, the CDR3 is TGCGCCAGCAGCTTGGACGGGGGACGATATGGCTACACCTTC.

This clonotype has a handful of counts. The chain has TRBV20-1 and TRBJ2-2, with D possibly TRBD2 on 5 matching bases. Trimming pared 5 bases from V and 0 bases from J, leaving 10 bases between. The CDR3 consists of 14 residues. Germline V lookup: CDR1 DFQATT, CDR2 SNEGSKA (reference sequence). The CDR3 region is CSAFPGANTGELFF. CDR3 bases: TGCAGTGCTTTCCCCGGGGCGAACACCGGGGAGCTGTTTTTT.

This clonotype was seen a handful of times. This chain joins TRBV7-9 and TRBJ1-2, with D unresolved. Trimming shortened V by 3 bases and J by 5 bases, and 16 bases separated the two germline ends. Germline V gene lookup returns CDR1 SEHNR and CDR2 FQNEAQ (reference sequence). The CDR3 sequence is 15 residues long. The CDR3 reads CASSFPPDGLYGYTF. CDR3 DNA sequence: TGTGCCAGCAGCTTCCCCCCCGACGGATTATATGGCTACACCTTC.

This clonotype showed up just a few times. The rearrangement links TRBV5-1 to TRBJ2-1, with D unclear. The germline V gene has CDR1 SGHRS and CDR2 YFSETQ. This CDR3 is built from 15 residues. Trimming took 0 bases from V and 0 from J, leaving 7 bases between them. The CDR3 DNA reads TGCGCCAGCAGCTTGGCACTAAACTCCTACAATGAGCAGTTCTTC. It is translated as CASSLALNSYNEQFF.

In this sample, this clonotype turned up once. CDR3 amino acids: CASSQGRAAVGAQYF. The CDR3 DNA follows: TGTGCCAGCAGCCAAGGTAGAGCGGCCGTGGGGGCCCAGTACTTC. The gene calls are TRBV3-1 and TRBJ2-5; D possibly matches TRBD1 or TRBD2 (5 bases each). Per the germline V gene, CDR1 is LGHDT and CDR2 is YNNKEL (reference sequence). The CDR3 consists of 15 residues. V was cut by 1 base and J by 9 bases, with 18 bases left in between.

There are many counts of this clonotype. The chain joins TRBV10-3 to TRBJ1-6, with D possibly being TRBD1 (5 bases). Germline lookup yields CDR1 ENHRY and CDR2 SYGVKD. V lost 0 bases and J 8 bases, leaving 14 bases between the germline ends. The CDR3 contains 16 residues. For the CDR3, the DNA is TGTGCCATCAGTGAGTCTCCAGGGCGGTATGATTCACCCCTCCACTTT. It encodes CAISESPGRYDSPLHF.

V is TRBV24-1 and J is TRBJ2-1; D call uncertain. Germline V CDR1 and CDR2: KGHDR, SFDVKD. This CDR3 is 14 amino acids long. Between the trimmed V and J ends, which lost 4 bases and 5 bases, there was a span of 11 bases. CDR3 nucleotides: TGTGCCACCAGTGAGGGTCGCGGAAACAATGAGCAGTTCTTC. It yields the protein CATSEGRGNNEQFF.

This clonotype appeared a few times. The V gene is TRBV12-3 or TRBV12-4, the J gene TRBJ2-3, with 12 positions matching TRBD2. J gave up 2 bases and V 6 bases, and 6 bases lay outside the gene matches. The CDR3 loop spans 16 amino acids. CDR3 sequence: CASSQTSGGFTDTQYF. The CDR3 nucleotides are TGTGCCAGCAGCCAAACTAGCGGGGGGTTCACAGATACGCAGTATTTT.

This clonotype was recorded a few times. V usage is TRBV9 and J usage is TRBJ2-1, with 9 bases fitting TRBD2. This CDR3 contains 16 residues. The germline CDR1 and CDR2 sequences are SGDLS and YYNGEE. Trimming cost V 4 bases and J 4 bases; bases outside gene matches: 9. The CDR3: CASSSSLAGPYNEQFF. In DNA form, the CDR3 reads TGTGCCAGCAGCTCATCGCTAGCGGGACCTTACAATGAGCAGTTCTTC.

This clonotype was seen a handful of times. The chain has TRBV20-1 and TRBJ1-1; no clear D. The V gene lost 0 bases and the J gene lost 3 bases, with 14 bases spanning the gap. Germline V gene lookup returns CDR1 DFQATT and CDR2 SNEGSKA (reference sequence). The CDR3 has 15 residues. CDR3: CSAREQIRLDTEAFF. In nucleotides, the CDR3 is TGCAGTGCTAGAGAACAGATTAGATTGGACACTGAAGCTTTCTTT.

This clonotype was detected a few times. The CDR3 DNA sequence: TGCAGCTTCTTGAAAGGACAGGGGAGCGAGCAGTACTTC. Its translation: CSFLKGQGSEQYF. This sequence joins TRBV20-1 and TRBJ2-7; 9 bases fit TRBD1. Looked up from germline, CDR1 is DFQATT and CDR2 is SNEGSKA (reference sequence). This CDR3 region has 13 residues.

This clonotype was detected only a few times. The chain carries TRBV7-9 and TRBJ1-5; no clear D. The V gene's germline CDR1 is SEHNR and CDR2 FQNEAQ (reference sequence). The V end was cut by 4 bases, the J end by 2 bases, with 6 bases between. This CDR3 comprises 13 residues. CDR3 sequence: CASSYLGNQPQHF. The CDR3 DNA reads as TGTGCCAGCAGCTACTTGGGCAATCAGCCCCAGCATTTT.

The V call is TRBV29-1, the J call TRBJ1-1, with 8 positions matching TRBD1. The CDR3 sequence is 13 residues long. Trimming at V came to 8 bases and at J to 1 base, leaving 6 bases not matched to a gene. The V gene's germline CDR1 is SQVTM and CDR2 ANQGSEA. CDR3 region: CSSTGQENTEAFF. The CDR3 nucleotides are TGCAGCTCAACGGGACAGGAGAACACTGAAGCTTTCTTT. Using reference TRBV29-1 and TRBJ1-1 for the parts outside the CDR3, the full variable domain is SAVISQKPSRDICQRGTSLTIQCQVDSQVTMMFWYRQQPGQSLTLIATANQGSEATYESGFVIDKFPISRPNLTFSTLTVSNMSPEDSSIYLCSSTGQENTEAFFGQGTRLTVV.

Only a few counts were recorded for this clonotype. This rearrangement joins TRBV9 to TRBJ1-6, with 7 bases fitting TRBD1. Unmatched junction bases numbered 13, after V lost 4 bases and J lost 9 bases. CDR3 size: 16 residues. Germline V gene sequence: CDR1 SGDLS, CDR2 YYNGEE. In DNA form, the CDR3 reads TGTGCCAGCAGCCCCAGGACGGGGAGGGGGCGTTCACCCCTCCACTTT. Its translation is CASSPRTGRGRSPLHF.

The CDR3, as DNA: TGCAGCACCTCCGGGCAGTCCTCCTACGAGCAGTACTTC. It is translated as CSTSGQSSYEQYF. The rearrangement joins TRBV29-1 to TRBJ2-7; no definite D call. Trimming left V 8 bases short and J 0 bases short, with 14 bases between. This CDR3 is 13 amino acids long. CDR1 SQVTM and CDR2 ANQGSEA come from the germline V gene.

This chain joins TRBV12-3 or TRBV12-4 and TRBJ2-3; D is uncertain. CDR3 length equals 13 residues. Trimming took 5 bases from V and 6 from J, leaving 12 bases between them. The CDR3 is CASSRNLRDTQYF. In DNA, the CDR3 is TGTGCCAGCAGTCGGAACCTGAGGGATACGCAGTATTTT.

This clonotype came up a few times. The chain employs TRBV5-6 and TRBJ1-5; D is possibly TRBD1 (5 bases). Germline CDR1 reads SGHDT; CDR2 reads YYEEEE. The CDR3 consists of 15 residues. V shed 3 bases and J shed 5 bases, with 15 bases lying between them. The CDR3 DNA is TGTGCCAGCAGCTACCTTGGGGGTGACGATCAGCCCCAGCATTTT. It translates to CASSYLGGDDQPQHF.

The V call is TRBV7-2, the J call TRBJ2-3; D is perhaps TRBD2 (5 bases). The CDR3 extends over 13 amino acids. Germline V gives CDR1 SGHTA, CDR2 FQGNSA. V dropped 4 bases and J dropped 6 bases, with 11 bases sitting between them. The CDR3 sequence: CASSSLGFDTQYF. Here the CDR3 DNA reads TGTGCCAGCAGCTCACTAGGCTTTGATACGCAGTATTTT.

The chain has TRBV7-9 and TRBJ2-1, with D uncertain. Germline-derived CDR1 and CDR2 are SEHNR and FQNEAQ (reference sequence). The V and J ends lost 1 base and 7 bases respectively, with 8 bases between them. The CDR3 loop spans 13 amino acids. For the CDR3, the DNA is TGTGCCAGCAGCTTAGATGCACCGAATGAGCAGTTCTTC. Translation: CASSLDAPNEQFF.

CDR3 in amino acids: CAISPTVGTSTDTQYF. The CDR3 DNA follows: TGTGCCATCAGTCCGACTGTCGGAACTAGCACAGATACGCAGTATTTT. This rearrangement joins TRBV10-3 to TRBJ2-3, with no clear D. Germline-derived CDR1 and CDR2 are ENHRY and SYGVKD. The CDR3 is made up of 16 amino acids. Trimming left V 5 bases short and J 0 bases short, with 15 bases between.

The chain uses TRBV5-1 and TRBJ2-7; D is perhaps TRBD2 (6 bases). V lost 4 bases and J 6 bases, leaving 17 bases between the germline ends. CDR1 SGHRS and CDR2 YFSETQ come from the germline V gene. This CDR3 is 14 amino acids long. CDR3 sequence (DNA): TGCGCCAGCAGCCTCACGGCGGGGTCCGTCGAGCAGTACTTC. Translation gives CASSLTAGSVEQYF.

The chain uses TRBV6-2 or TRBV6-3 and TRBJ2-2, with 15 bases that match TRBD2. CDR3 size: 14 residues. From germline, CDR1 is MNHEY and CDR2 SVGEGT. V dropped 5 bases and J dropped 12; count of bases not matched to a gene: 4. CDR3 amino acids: CASSPGLAGGKLFF. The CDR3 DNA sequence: TGTGCCAGCAGTCCGGGACTAGCGGGAGGAAAGCTGTTTTTT.

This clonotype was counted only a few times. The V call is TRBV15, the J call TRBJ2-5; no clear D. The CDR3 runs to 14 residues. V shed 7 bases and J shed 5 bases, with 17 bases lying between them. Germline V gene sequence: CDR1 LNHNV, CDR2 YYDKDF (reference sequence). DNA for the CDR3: TGTGCCACCACGCTCGGGCTAGGCCGGGAGACCCAGTACTTC. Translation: CATTLGLGRETQYF.

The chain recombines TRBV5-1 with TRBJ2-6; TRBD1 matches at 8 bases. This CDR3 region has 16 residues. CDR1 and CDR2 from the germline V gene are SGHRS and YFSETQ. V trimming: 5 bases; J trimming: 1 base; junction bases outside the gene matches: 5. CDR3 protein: CASRKQGGSGANVLTF. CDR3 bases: TGCGCCAGCAGGAAACAGGGGGGTTCTGGGGCCAACGTCCTGACTTTC. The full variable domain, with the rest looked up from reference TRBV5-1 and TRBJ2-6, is KAGVTQTPRYLIKTRGQQVTLSCSPISGHRSVSWYQQTPGQGLQFLFEYFSETQRNKGNFPGRFSGRQFSNSRSEMNVSTLELGDSALYLCASRKQGGSGANVLTFGAGSRLTVL.